A single sample gave rise to the 20 T cell receptor beta chains below, sequenced in a study of blood T cell repertoires in COVID-19. The protocol was immunoSEQ multiplex PCR, while the TCRdb copy is restricted to in-frame clones and leaves out a portion. The table has about 82,000 clones, about 85% seen once. The sample consisted of peripheral blood. Every receptor here comes from a man older than 75 with active or convalescent COVID-19.

The J gene is TRBJ1-5, the V gene TRBV2; TRBD1 might be the D (5 bases). Germline CDR1 reads SNHLY; CDR2 reads FYNNEI. Trimming left V 8 bases short and J 1 base short, with 12 bases between. The CDR3 covers 14 residues. CDR3 in DNA: TGTGCCAGCGGAAGGGGCAGCAGCAATCAGCCCCAGCATTTT. This sequence encodes CASGRGSSNQPQHF. The full variable domain, its missing parts supplied by reference TRBV2 and TRBJ1-5, is EPEVTQTPSHQVTQMGQEVILRCVPISNHLYFYWYRQILGQKVEFLVSFYNNEISEKSEIFDDQFSVERPDGSNFTLKIRSTKLEDSAMYFCASGRGSSNQPQHFGDGTRLSIL.

With respect to this clone: In the same sample, other DNA sequences code for this CDR3. CDR3 sequence reads: CASSRPGRSYNEQFF. For the CDR3, the DNA is TGTGCCAGTAGTAGACCAGGGAGGTCCTACAATGAGCAGTTCTTC. The chain employs TRBV19 and TRBJ2-1, with a weak D call TRBD2 (6 bases). This CDR3 comprises 15 residues. V dropped 4 bases and J dropped 1 base, with 11 bases sitting between them. CDR1 is LNHDA and CDR2 is SQIVND in the germline V gene (reference sequence).

This clone appeared a few times. Other DNA sequences in this sample translate to the same CDR3. V gene TRBV29-1 combines with J gene TRBJ1-3; the D is unclear. Trimming took off 3 bases at V and 4 bases at J, with 13 bases between the two ends. Germline values: CDR1 SQVTM, CDR2 ANQGSEA. The CDR3 has 14 residues. In DNA form, the CDR3 reads TGCAGCGTTGACCCCACGGGGTCCGGAAACACCATATATTTT. Its protein product is CSVDPTGSGNTIYF.

J is TRBJ1-2 and V is TRBV19, with D perhaps matching TRBD1 (6 bases). The CDR3 spans 14 residues. The V gene's germline CDR1 is LNHDA and CDR2 SQIVND (reference sequence). V was cut by 7 bases and J by 2 bases, with 14 bases left in between. Here the CDR3 DNA reads TGTGCCAGTACCACCACCAGGGGCAACTATGGCTACACCTTC. Residues: CASTTTRGNYGYTF.

The V call is TRBV7-2, the J call TRBJ1-4; maybe TRBD1 (5 bases). V was cut by 1 base and J by 2 bases, with 11 bases left in between. The CDR3 contains 16 residues. From germline, CDR1 is SGHTA and CDR2 FQGNSA. Here the CDR3 reads CASSLDTGVTNEKLFF. The CDR3 DNA reads TGTGCCAGCAGCTTAGACACGGGGGTGACTAATGAAAAACTGTTTTTT.

The chain couples TRBV15 to TRBJ2-1, with 8 bases fitting TRBD1. The V segment lost 5 bases and the J segment 4 bases; nucleotides outside the gene matches: 1. CDR1 is LNHNV and CDR2 is YYDKDF in the germline V gene (reference sequence). The CDR3 is 13 residues long. The CDR3 nucleotides read TGTGCCACCAGCGACAGGGGATACAATGAGCAGTTCTTC. Protein product: CATSDRGYNEQFF.

The V gene is TRBV5-1, the J gene TRBJ2-1; 7 nucleotides line up with TRBD2. CDR3 size: 15 residues. Germline V gene sequence: CDR1 SGHRS, CDR2 YFSETQ. J gave up 4 bases and V 3 bases, and 7 bases lay outside the gene matches. The CDR3 loop is CASSSKAGPYNEQFF. Written as DNA, the CDR3 is TGCGCCAGCAGCTCAAAAGCGGGACCGTACAATGAGCAGTTCTTC.

The sample holds one count of this clone. This chain connects TRBV23-1 to TRBJ2-2, with 7 bases that match TRBD1. TRBV23-1 carries the ORF label, with uncertain function. V was clipped by 3 bases and J by 3 bases; unmatched bases: 4. The CDR3 consists of 15 residues. The DNA of the CDR3 is TGCGCCAGCAGTCATCTAGGGGGCGACACCGGGGAGCTGTTTTTT. It translates to CASSHLGGDTGELFF.

This clone was observed once. J is TRBJ2-3 and V is TRBV7-2; tentatively, D is TRBD1 (5 bases). Deletions cut 5 bases from V and 10 bases from J, with 13 bases between. From germline, CDR1 is SGHTA and CDR2 FQGNSA. This CDR3 spans 12 amino acids. CDR3 in amino acids: CASSQTDKAQYF. The CDR3 DNA follows: TGTGCCAGCAGCCAGACGGACAAGGCGCAGTATTTT.

The chain employs TRBV11-3 and TRBJ2-1; maybe TRBD2 (6 bases). The CDR3 has 14 residues. Germline V gene lookup returns CDR1 SGHNT and CDR2 YENEEA. V lost 2 bases and J 7 bases, leaving 12 bases between the germline ends. For the CDR3, the DNA is TGTGCCAGCAGCTTAATGGGACTCCAAAATGAGCAGTTCTTC. It encodes CASSLMGLQNEQFF.

The chain has TRBV10-2 and TRBJ1-6; no clear D gene. Trimming shortened V by 5 bases and J by 7 bases, and 9 bases separated the two germline ends. The CDR3 contains 13 residues. Germline loops: CDR1 WSHSY, CDR2 SAAADI. The CDR3 DNA follows: TGCGCCAGCAGTACCACAGTGAATTCACCCCTCCACTTT. It is translated as CASSTTVNSPLHF.

V usage is TRBV5-1 and J usage is TRBJ2-7, with a weak D call TRBD1 (6 bases). The germline gives CDR1 SGHRS, CDR2 YFSETQ. The CDR3 has 13 amino acids. V gave up 4 bases and J gave up 2 bases, with 10 bases separating them. CDR3: CASSVTGAYEQYV. In DNA, the CDR3 is TGCGCCAGCAGCGTGACAGGCGCCTACGAGCAGTACGTC.

This sequence joins TRBV15 and TRBJ1-2, with D possibly TRBD1 on 5 matching bases. With 1 base removed from V and 5 bases from J, the gap between germline ends came to 20 bases. Looked up from germline, CDR1 is LNHNV and CDR2 is YYDKDF (reference sequence). This CDR3 contains 17 residues. This CDR3 is CATSRGFALTELYGYTF. The CDR3, as DNA: TGTGCCACCAGCAGAGGTTTTGCATTGACAGAGCTGTATGGCTACACCTTC.

The chain uses TRBV6-5 and TRBJ1-1; TRBD1 matches at 7 bases. The CDR3 length is 14 residues. V shed 6 bases, J shed 5 bases, and the junction held 9 bases outside the gene matches. Per germline, CDR1 MNHEY and CDR2 SVGAGI. In DNA, the CDR3 is TGTGCCAGCAGACCTCAGGGGGTAAGGACTGAAGCTTTCTTT. Its protein product is CASRPQGVRTEAFF.

The chain links TRBV29-1 to TRBJ2-3, with TRBD2 as a possible D gene (6 bases). Trimming left V 7 bases short and J 5 bases short, with 19 bases between. Germline loops: CDR1 SQVTM, CDR2 ANQGSEA. The CDR3 is 14 amino acids. The CDR3 sequence is CSAMTEGWGDTQYF. The CDR3 DNA reads as TGCAGCGCTATGACGGAGGGATGGGGAGATACGCAGTATTTT.

The chain employs TRBV6-1 and TRBJ1-5; a possible D gene is TRBD1 (6 bases). This CDR3 is 14 amino acids long. Germline CDR1 and CDR2: MNHNS and SASEGT. V gave up 2 bases and J gave up 6 bases, with 11 bases separating them. CDR3 amino acids: CASSEQRGGQPQHF. For the CDR3, the DNA is TGTGCCAGCAGTGAACAAAGGGGGGGTCAGCCCCAGCATTTT.

The gene calls are TRBV2 and TRBJ2-5, with D perhaps TRBD1 (7 bases). The CDR3 runs 14 residues. The V end lost 7 bases, the J end lost 4 bases, and 16 bases lay between the germline ends. CDR1 SNHLY and CDR2 FYNNEI come from the germline V gene. CDR3: CASKFGGGLETQYF. The CDR3 bases are TGTGCCAGCAAGTTCGGAGGGGGCCTAGAGACCCAGTACTTC.

This clone was observed a few times. The chain employs TRBV27 and TRBJ2-2, with D maybe TRBD2 (5 bases). The CDR3 covers 14 residues. Per the germline V gene, CDR1 is MNHEY and CDR2 is SMNVEV (reference sequence). The V end lost 5 bases, the J end lost 6 bases, and 13 bases lay between the germline ends. The CDR3 loop is CASSPPLRAGELFF. The CDR3 nucleotides are TGTGCCAGCAGTCCGCCCCTGAGGGCCGGGGAGCTGTTTTTT.

The rearrangement uses TRBV10-1 and TRBJ2-1; D may be TRBD1 (6 bases). The germline V gene has CDR1 WNHNN and CDR2 SYGVQD (reference sequence). The CDR3 sequence is 14 residues long. V was clipped by 3 bases and J by 4 bases, with 10 bases between them. The CDR3 nucleotides are TGCGCCAGCAGTGATTCCGGACAGTACAATGAGCAGTTCTTC. Protein: CASSDSGQYNEQFF.

The V and J genes are TRBV5-1 and TRBJ2-1; TRBD2 agrees at 7 bases. This CDR3 is built from 14 residues. CDR1 is SGHRS, CDR2 YFSETQ, per germline. Losses at the gene ends were 0 bases for V and 5 bases for J; bases not matched to a gene: 2. CDR3 DNA: TGCGCCAGCAGCTTGGGGAGCGGGAACAATGAGCAGTTCTTC. Its translation: CASSLGSGNNEQFF.